This passage covers 10 T cell receptor beta chains from one sample sequenced in a study of neoadjuvant anti-PD-1 for oral cavity cancer. TCRdb's table, derived via immunoSEQ multiplex PCR, lists solely in-frame clones and lacks some. Here the sample spans 65,000 to 70,000 clones, 86% being singletons. Time point denoted: after neoadjuvant nivolumab, at surgical resection. The material sequenced was PBMCs, taken after nivolumab (anti-PD-1) treatment. These receptors all come from a person aged 40 to 85 with oral cavity squamous cell carcinoma.

As to this clone: One junction end does not reproduce the germline sequence, and a read error may be involved. The rearrangement joins TRBV7-2 to TRBJ2-5; 8 nucleotides align to TRBD1. Germline lookup yields CDR1 SGHTA and CDR2 FQGNSA. The CDR3 contains 12 residues. CDR3 DNA sequence: TGTGCCAGCAGTTATGACAGGGGAAGCTTCCACTTC. This gives the protein CASSYDRGSFHF.

The gene calls are TRBV10-3 and TRBJ2-3, with TRBD2 as a possible D gene (6 bases). The CDR3 is 16 residues long. Germline V CDR1 and CDR2: ENHRY, SYGVKD. V gave up 4 bases and J gave up 0 bases, with 14 bases separating them. The CDR3 DNA is TGTGCCATCAGTGGTCAACCGGGGACTAGCACAGATACGCAGTATTTT. It codes for CAISGQPGTSTDTQYF.

The chain is built from TRBV30 and TRBJ2-7; no reliable D call. CDR1 and CDR2 from the germline V gene are GTSNPN and SVGIG (reference sequence). Trimming took off 0 bases at V and 6 bases at J, with 12 bases between the two ends. The CDR3 is made up of 13 amino acids. CDR3 in amino acids: CAWSVDPAFEQYF. The CDR3 bases are TGTGCCTGGAGTGTAGACCCGGCTTTCGAGCAGTACTTC.

The rearrangement links TRBV6-1 to TRBJ2-7; D gene uncertain. Germline CDR1 is MNHNS and CDR2 is SASEGT. The CDR3 consists of 13 residues. Deletions cut 6 bases from V and 3 bases from J, with 12 bases between. The CDR3 sequence: CASSGFRLYEQYF. The DNA for the CDR3 is TGTGCCAGCAGCGGCTTCCGTCTCTACGAGCAGTACTTC.

For the CDR3, the DNA is TGTGCCAGTACGGGGAACCGGCAATATAATTCACCCCTCCACTTT. It specifies CASTGNRQYNSPLHF. The chain uses TRBV19 and TRBJ1-6; D remains ambiguous. The CDR3 runs to 15 residues. V dropped 7 bases and J dropped 4 bases, with 14 bases sitting between them. Germline V lookup: CDR1 LNHDA, CDR2 SQIVND (reference sequence).

This clone occurred a few times. The chain carries TRBV19 and TRBJ1-4; D is uncertain. The ends were cut back, 3 bases at V and 8 bases at J, with 13 bases in the middle. CDR3 length: 14 residues. Germline values: CDR1 LNHDA, CDR2 SQIVND (reference sequence). This chain's CDR3 is CASSIWEQREKLFF. The CDR3 DNA reads TGTGCCAGTAGTATCTGGGAACAACGGGAAAAACTGTTTTTT.

The V call is TRBV30, the J call TRBJ1-6; D might be TRBD1 (5 bases). The CDR3 covers 12 residues. V lost 7 bases and J lost 8, with 12 bases in between. Germline CDR1 GTSNPN, CDR2 SVGIG (reference sequence). The CDR3 region has the DNA TGTGCCTCGGCGGGGGATTATTCACCCCTCCACTTT. Translation gives CASAGDYSPLHF. Full variable domain (missing parts from reference TRBV30 and TRBJ1-6): SQTIHQWPATLVQPVGSPLSLECTVEGTSNPNLYWYRQAAGRGLQLLFYSVGIGQISSEVPQNLSASRPQDRQFILSSKKLLLSDSGFYLCASAGDYSPLHFGNGTRLTVT.

The table lists this clone with a count of one. The chain links TRBV5-1 to TRBJ1-1; D unclear. CDR1 SGHRS and CDR2 YFSETQ come from the germline V gene. Trimming took 1 base from V and 4 from J, leaving 8 bases between them. This CDR3 is 13 amino acids long. CDR3 sequence reads: CASSLFGFTEAFF. The DNA for the CDR3 is TGCGCCAGCAGCTTGTTTGGGTTCACTGAAGCTTTCTTT.

J is TRBJ1-2 and V is TRBV30; 7 nucleotides match TRBD1. This CDR3 comprises 12 residues. Germline assignment: CDR1 GTSNPN and CDR2 SVGIG (reference sequence). The V gene end was trimmed by 0 bases and the J gene end by 10 bases; junction bases not matched to a gene: 5. CDR3 sequence reads: CAWSVQGTNYTF. Written as DNA, the CDR3 is TGTGCCTGGAGTGTACAGGGGACTAACTACACCTTC.

V and J are TRBV12-5 and TRBJ1-5; D is unresolved. The germline gives CDR1 LGHNT, CDR2 FRNRAP. V was trimmed by 3 bases and J by 7 bases, leaving 13 bases between them. The CDR3 spans 14 residues. CDR3 loop: CASGLSGRWQPQHF. The CDR3 nucleotides are TGTGCTAGTGGTTTATCGGGGAGGTGGCAGCCCCAGCATTTT.